The text below deals with one T cell receptor (beta chain). This clone was picked up one time. Its target antigen remains unknown. Within one base of it there is no much larger clone, and no base qualities were kept. The V and J ends are trimmed by 10 bases and 0 bases, leaving 10 bases between them. From the cysteine through the phenylalanine, the CDR3 covers 12 amino acids. CDR3 DNA is the only sequence kept; it has 36 bases, read in frame from the first base. The germline V gene specifies MDHEN as CDR1 and SYDVKM as CDR2. Library preparation employed the immunoSEQ multiplex PCR assay. In TCRdb, the immuneACCESS table is reduced to in-frame sequences with V and J assigned. These tables do not hold every clone; where another copy was compared, an unresolved V gene accounts for under half, and the others remain unexplained. For this sample there are 77,000 or so clones; 70% to 85% appear just once. Around 10% of the sample is taken by the ten largest.

This entry comes from a study of radiotherapy plus CTLA-4 blockade in lung cancer (dated by TCRdb to the late 2010s). Some background on the complete study: Among enrolled patients, about 17% had an objective response and about 30% reached disease control. Overall study results and their limits: TCR clones derived from tumors expanded in peripheral blood after treatment with radiotherapy and ipilimumab. The strongest predictors of response were reported to be early dynamic shifts in blood T cell clones along with a rise in serum interferon-beta following radiation.

The study evaluated CTLA-4 blockade (ipilimumab) given together with focal radiation therapy in patients who had chemo-refractory metastatic non-small-cell lung cancer. The rearranged segments are TRBV28 and TRBJ2-7, with a weak D call of TRBD1 (5 bases match). Sample: peripheral blood, taken from a patient treated with radiotherapy plus ipilimumab. This clonotype was sampled from a human donor with non-small cell lung cancer whose response to radiotherapy plus ipilimumab could not be evaluated. The sequence in DNA is TGTGCCATCCAGGGCAGCTCCTACGAGCAGTACTTC. It translates as CAIQGSSYEQYF.